These 17 T cell receptor beta chains came from one sample sequenced in a study of cytomegalovirus exposure and HLA in healthy donors. Both 60 Vbeta primers and 13 Jbeta primers went into the PCR. Generated by immunoSEQ multiplex PCR, the TCRdb table keeps only in-frame clones and is missing some. Of 120,000 or so clones detected, approximately 80% appear once; the ten largest clones hold about 1.8%. Sequencing used PBMCs. These receptors came from a man aged 18-30 years in good health and CMV-seronegative.

Here the CDR3 DNA reads TGTGCCAGTGGATTGACAGGGAGTCCCCTCTATGGCTACACCTTC. Translation: CASGLTGSPLYGYTF. The chain recombines TRBV19 with TRBJ1-2, with TRBD1 identical over 7 bases. Germline V gene sequence: CDR1 LNHDA, CDR2 SQIVND (reference sequence). V gave up 8 bases and J gave up 4 bases; unmatched junction bases: 13. The CDR3 totals 15 residues.

The J gene is TRBJ1-2, the V gene TRBV27; D is uncertain. V was clipped by 5 bases and J by 7 bases, with 20 bases between them. The CDR3 length is 15 residues. The germline V gene encodes CDR1 MNHEY and CDR2 SMNVEV (reference sequence). The CDR3 coding sequence is TGTGCCAGCAGTCGTCGACCGGACTCCCCTATTGGCTACACCTTC. This codes for CASSRRPDSPIGYTF.

The CDR3 sequence is CASRIQGSPAFF. In DNA form, the CDR3 reads TGTGCCAGCAGAATACAGGGGTCCCCTGCTTTCTTT. This chain joins TRBV2 and TRBJ1-1, with 7 bases aligning to TRBD1. Looked up from germline, CDR1 is SNHLY and CDR2 is FYNNEI. V shed 6 bases, J shed 11 bases, and the junction held 9 bases outside the gene matches. CDR3 length equals 12 residues.

The CDR3 DNA reads TGTGCCAGCAGCTTAAGGACAGTTACTAACTATGGCTACACCTTC. It translates to CASSLRTVTNYGYTF. The chain employs TRBV5-4 and TRBJ1-2, with a tentative D call TRBD1 (6 bases). Trimming removed 2 bases at V and 0 bases at J, with 11 bases between. CDR1 is SGHNT, CDR2 YYREEE, per germline (reference sequence). There are 15 residues in the CDR3.

The CDR3: CASSTGGIDYGYTF. The CDR3 DNA reads TGTGCCAGCAGCACGGGGGGGATCGACTATGGCTACACCTTC. The rearrangement links TRBV5-6 to TRBJ1-2, with a tentative D call TRBD1 (5 bases). Trimming took 4 bases from V and 3 from J, leaving 13 bases between them. Germline V CDR1 and CDR2: SGHDT, YYEEEE. The CDR3 length is 14 residues. Using reference TRBV5-6 and TRBJ1-2 for the parts outside the CDR3, the full variable domain is DAGVTQSPTHLIKTRGQQVTLRCSPKSGHDTVSWYQQALGQGPQFIFQYYEEEERQRGNFPDRFSGHQFPNYSSELNVNALLLGDSALYLCASSTGGIDYGYTFGSGTRLTVV.

The V gene is TRBV5-6, the J gene TRBJ2-7; 16 nucleotides match TRBD2. The germline V gene has CDR1 SGHDT and CDR2 YYEEEE. The ends lost 4 bases at V and 7 bases at J; junction bases unmatched: 11. The CDR3 has 17 amino acids. The CDR3 coding sequence is TGTGCCAGCAGCCTACCGGGACTAGCGGGGGGGCCGCGTGAGCAGTACTTC. It codes for CASSLPGLAGGPREQYF. The full variable domain, its missing parts supplied by reference TRBV5-6 and TRBJ2-7, is DAGVTQSPTHLIKTRGQQVTLRCSPKSGHDTVSWYQQALGQGPQFIFQYYEEEERQRGNFPDRFSGHQFPNYSSELNVNALLLGDSALYLCASSLPGLAGGPREQYFGPGTRLTVT.

The chain is built from TRBV5-6 and TRBJ2-2, with D hard to call. V dropped 1 base and J dropped 3 bases, with 13 bases sitting between them. Germline V gene lookup returns CDR1 SGHDT and CDR2 YYEEEE. The CDR3 loop spans 16 amino acids. The CDR3 loop is CASSLFLGADTGELFF. CDR3 DNA: TGTGCCAGCAGCTTGTTTCTGGGTGCGGACACCGGGGAGCTGTTTTTT.

This clone has more than one count but fewer than ten. The chain is built from TRBV7-2 and TRBJ1-6, with TRBD1 identical over 8 bases. Germline values: CDR1 SGHTA, CDR2 FQGNSA. This CDR3 spans 15 amino acids. The ends lost 1 base at V and 9 bases at J; junction bases unmatched: 5. The CDR3 nucleotides read TGTGCCAGCAGCTTAGTGACCGGACAGGGTTCACCCCTCCACTTT. Amino acid sequence: CASSLVTGQGSPLHF. The whole variable domain, remainder taken from reference TRBV7-2 and TRBJ1-6, is GAGVSQSPSNKVTEKGKDVELRCDPISGHTALYWYRQSLGQGLEFLIYFQGNSAPDKSGLPSDRFSAERTGGSVSTLTIQRTQQEDSAVYLCASSLVTGQGSPLHFGNGTRLTVT.

The chain carries TRBV6-5 and TRBJ2-7; TRBD2 is a possible D gene (6 bases). Germline V CDR1 and CDR2: MNHEY, SVGAGI. The length of the CDR3 is 15 residues. The V end was cut by 0 bases, the J end by 2 bases, with 11 bases between. CDR3 in amino acids: CASSYSRSGPYEQYF. The CDR3 region has the DNA TGTGCCAGCAGTTACTCGAGGAGCGGGCCCTACGAGCAGTACTTC.

CDR3 residues: CASSLEGLAGRFSYEQYF. CDR3 coding DNA: TGTGCCAGCAGCTTAGAGGGACTAGCGGGGCGGTTTTCCTACGAGCAGTACTTC. The V call is TRBV11-2, the J call TRBJ2-7, with TRBD2 identical over 13 bases. The CDR3 is made up of 18 amino acids. Germline V gives CDR1 SGHAT, CDR2 FQNNGV. V was pared by 0 bases and J by 1 base, with 6 bases of the junction left unmatched.

DNA of the CDR3: TGTGCCAGCAGTCGGACAGGGGAATACGAAGCTTTCTTT. It codes for CASSRTGEYEAFF. This rearrangement joins TRBV6-5 to TRBJ1-1, with 9 bases fitting TRBD1. The CDR3 totals 13 residues. Germline V gene lookup returns CDR1 MNHEY and CDR2 SVGAGI. Trimming took 5 bases from V and 8 from J; bases not matched to a gene: 6.

The chain carries TRBV6-5 and TRBJ1-1; D unresolved. Germline V lookup: CDR1 MNHEY, CDR2 SVGAGI. V gave up 5 bases and J gave up 0 bases, with 10 bases separating them. This CDR3 comprises 14 residues. CDR3 sequence (DNA): TGTGCCAGCAGTCCATCGGGGTTGAACACTGAAGCTTTCTTT. Amino acid sequence: CASSPSGLNTEAFF.

The chain recombines TRBV6-5 with TRBJ1-1; D is unresolved. In germline, CDR1 is MNHEY, CDR2 SVGAGI. Trimming stripped 6 bases from V and 1 base from J, with 9 bases between. This CDR3 is 13 amino acids long. CDR3 in amino acids: CASRALTNTEAFF. The CDR3 DNA reads TGTGCCAGCAGGGCCCTTACGAACACTGAAGCTTTCTTT.

This chain links TRBV7-3 with TRBJ2-1; the D gene is possibly TRBD2 (5 bases). The CDR3 is 15 amino acids. CDR1 SGHTA and CDR2 FQGTGA come from the germline V gene. V lost 5 bases to trimming and J lost 0 bases, with 11 bases between them. CDR3 in amino acids: CASSPHRDSYNEQFF. The CDR3 bases are TGTGCCAGCAGCCCTCACCGGGACTCCTACAATGAGCAGTTCTTC.

This chain links TRBV5-6 with TRBJ2-3; tentatively, D is TRBD2 (5 bases). Germline CDR1 reads SGHDT; CDR2 reads YYEEEE. The CDR3 sequence is 16 residues long. V lost 1 base, J lost 4 bases, and 16 bases lay in between. The CDR3 DNA reads as TGTGCCAGCAGCTTGCAGAGCGGACCTAGGGCAGATACGCAGTATTTT. Protein: CASSLQSGPRADTQYF.

With regard to this clone: One junction end disagrees with the germline gene, perhaps due to a read error. V and J are TRBV7-2 and TRBJ2-7; D is perhaps TRBD1 (9 bases). CDR1 and CDR2 from the germline V gene are SGHTA and FQGNSA. The CDR3 totals 14 residues. The DNA of the CDR3 is TGTGCCGGCAGCTTAGCGGGACAGGGTGGCGAGCAGTACTTC. Translation: CAGSLAGQGGEQYF.

The V gene is TRBV4-2, the J gene TRBJ1-5, with TRBD1 as a possible D gene (6 bases). In germline, CDR1 is LGHNA, CDR2 YNFKEQ. The CDR3 covers 16 residues. The germline V and J ends were trimmed by 0 bases and 5 bases, with 14 bases remaining between them. CDR3 protein: CASSQDRGGEDQPQHF. The DNA of the CDR3 is TGTGCCAGCAGCCAAGATAGGGGGGGTGAGGATCAGCCCCAGCATTTT.